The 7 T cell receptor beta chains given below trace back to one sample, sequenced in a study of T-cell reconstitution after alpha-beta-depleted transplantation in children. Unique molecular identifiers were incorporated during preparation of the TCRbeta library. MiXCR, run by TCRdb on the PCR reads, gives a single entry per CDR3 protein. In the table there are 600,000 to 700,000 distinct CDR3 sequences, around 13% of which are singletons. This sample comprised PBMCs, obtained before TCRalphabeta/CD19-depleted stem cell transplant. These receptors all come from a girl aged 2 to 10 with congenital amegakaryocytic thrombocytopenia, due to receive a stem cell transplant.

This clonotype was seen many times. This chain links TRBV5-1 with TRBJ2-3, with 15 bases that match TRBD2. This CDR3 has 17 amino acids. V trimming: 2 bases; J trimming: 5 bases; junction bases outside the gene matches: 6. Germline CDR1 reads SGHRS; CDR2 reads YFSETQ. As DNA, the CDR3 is TGCGCCAGCAGCTTAGGACTAGCGGGAGGGTTTGGAGATACGCAGTATTTT. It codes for CASSLGLAGGFGDTQYF.

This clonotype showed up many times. The CDR3 loop reads CASSITVIGETQYF. In DNA, the CDR3 is TGTGCCAGTAGTATCACAGTTATCGGAGAGACCCAGTACTTC. The chain carries TRBV19 and TRBJ2-5; no clear D gene. Germline V gives CDR1 LNHDA, CDR2 SQIVND (reference sequence). The ends were cut back, 3 bases at V and 4 bases at J, with 12 bases in the middle. This CDR3 has 14 amino acids. The whole variable domain, filled in from reference TRBV19 and TRBJ2-5, reads DGGITQSPKYLFRKEGQNVTLSCEQNLNHDAMYWYRQDPGQGLRLIYYSQIVNDFQKGDIAEGYSVSREKKESFPLTVTSAQKNPTAFYLCASSITVIGETQYFGPGTRLLVL.

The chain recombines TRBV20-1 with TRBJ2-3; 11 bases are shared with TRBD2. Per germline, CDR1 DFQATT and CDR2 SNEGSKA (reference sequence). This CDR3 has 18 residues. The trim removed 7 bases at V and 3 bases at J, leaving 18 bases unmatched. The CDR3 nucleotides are TGCAGTGTCACACCACTAGCGGGAGTTTATGATGTGACAGATACGCAGTATTTT. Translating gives CSVTPLAGVYDVTDTQYF.

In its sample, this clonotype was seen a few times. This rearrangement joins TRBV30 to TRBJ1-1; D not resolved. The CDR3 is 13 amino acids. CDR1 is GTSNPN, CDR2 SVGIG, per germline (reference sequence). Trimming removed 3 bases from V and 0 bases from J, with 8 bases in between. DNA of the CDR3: TGTGCCTGGAGCCCGGATTTGAACACTGAAGCTTTCTTT. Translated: CAWSPDLNTEAFF.

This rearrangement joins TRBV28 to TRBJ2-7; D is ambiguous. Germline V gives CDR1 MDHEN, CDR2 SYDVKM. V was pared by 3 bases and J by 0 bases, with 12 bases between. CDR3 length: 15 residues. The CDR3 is CASSFRRGISYEQYF. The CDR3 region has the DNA TGTGCCAGCAGTTTCAGACGCGGAATCTCCTACGAGCAGTACTTC.

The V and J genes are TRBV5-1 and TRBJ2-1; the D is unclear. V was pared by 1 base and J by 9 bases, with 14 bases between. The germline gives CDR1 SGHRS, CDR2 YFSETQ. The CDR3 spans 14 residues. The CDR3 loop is CASSLSGPRAEQFF. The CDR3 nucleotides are TGCGCCAGCAGCTTGAGTGGCCCTCGGGCTGAGCAGTTCTTC.

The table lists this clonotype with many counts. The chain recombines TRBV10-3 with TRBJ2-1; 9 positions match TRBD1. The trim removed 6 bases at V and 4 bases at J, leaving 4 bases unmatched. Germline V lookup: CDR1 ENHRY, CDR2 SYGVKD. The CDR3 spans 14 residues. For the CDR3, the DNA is TGTGCCATCAGCGCCGGGACAGGGTACAATGAGCAGTTCTTC. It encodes CAISAGTGYNEQFF.